This passage covers 25 T cell receptor beta chains from one sample sequenced in a study of blood T cell repertoires in COVID-19. Using immunoSEQ multiplex PCR, the repertoire was profiled, and TCRdb retains in-frame clones only, with some absent. The table records about 260,000 clones, 85% to 90% of them present only once. Sample: PBMCs or T cells enriched from blood (not recorded which). The receptor set was obtained from a woman between 18 and 29 years old who had recovered from COVID-19.

The chain has TRBV19 and TRBJ2-7; 10 nucleotides match TRBD1. This CDR3 contains 15 residues. V shed 5 bases and J 6 bases; nucleotides not matched to a gene: 10. CDR1 and CDR2 from the germline V gene are LNHDA and SQIVND (reference sequence). The DNA for the CDR3 is TGTGCCAGTAGTCCAGACGGGACAGGGGACTTCGAGCAGTACTTC. It codes for CASSPDGTGDFEQYF.

The chain has TRBV14 and TRBJ1-4; D is unresolved. V lost 3 bases, J lost 4 bases, and 9 bases lay in between. The CDR3 extends over 14 amino acids. Germline assignment: CDR1 SGHDN and CDR2 FVKESK. The CDR3 coding sequence is TGTGCCAGCAGCCATCGCGGTTTTAATGAAAAACTGTTTTTT. It codes for CASSHRGFNEKLFF.

The chain employs TRBV4-1 and TRBJ2-5, with D perhaps matching TRBD1 (5 bases). The CDR3 totals 15 residues. The germline CDR1 and CDR2 sequences are MGHRA and YSYEKL. V was pared by 1 base and J by 5 bases, with 14 bases between. CDR3 region: CASSQGRVFGETQYF. The DNA for the CDR3 is TGCGCCAGCAGCCAAGGCAGGGTGTTCGGGGAGACCCAGTACTTC.

The rearrangement uses TRBV5-8 and TRBJ2-2; perhaps TRBD2 as D (5 bases). The length of the CDR3 is 13 residues. Trimming stripped 4 bases from V and 6 bases from J, with 10 bases between. Germline V gene data show CDR1 as SGHTS and CDR2 as YDEGEE. The CDR3 DNA sequence: TGTGCCAGCAGCCCGCTAGCCGCCGGGGAGCTGTTTTTT. Protein: CASSPLAAGELFF.

The chain joins TRBV3-1 (or the pseudogene TRBV3-2) to TRBJ2-1; D is possibly TRBD1 (7 bases). Germline V gene data show CDR1 as LGHDT and CDR2 as YNNKEL (reference sequence). The V end was cut by 4 bases, the J end by 6 bases, with 13 bases between. The CDR3 has 14 residues. CDR3 region: CASSPGGLFNEQFF. The CDR3 DNA follows: TGTGCCAGCAGCCCAGGGGGGCTGTTCAATGAGCAGTTCTTC.

This chain connects TRBV19 to TRBJ1-1; D perhaps matches TRBD1 (5 bases). The CDR3 runs to 15 residues. The V gene's germline CDR1 is LNHDA and CDR2 SQIVND (reference sequence). The germline V and J ends were trimmed by 7 bases and 4 bases, with 19 bases remaining between them. CDR3 in DNA: TGTGCCAGTAACGACCCAGGAGGGGCTGGCACTGAAGCTTTCTTT. It codes for CASNDPGGAGTEAFF.

The chain links TRBV3-1 (or the pseudogene TRBV3-2) to TRBJ2-5, with a possible D match to TRBD1 (6 bases). The CDR3 covers 13 residues. Germline V gene sequence: CDR1 LGHDT, CDR2 YNNKEL (reference sequence). The V gene lost 2 bases and the J gene lost 5 bases, with 9 bases spanning the gap. CDR3 DNA: TGTGCCAGCAGCCAAAACCAGGGGGAGACCCAGTACTTC. It specifies CASSQNQGETQYF.

The chain employs TRBV29-1 and TRBJ1-1; TRBD1 is a possible D gene (6 bases). V was clipped by 6 bases and J by 3 bases, with 14 bases between them. CDR1 is SQVTM, CDR2 ANQGSEA, per germline. The CDR3 contains 13 residues. For the CDR3, the DNA is TGCAGCGTGGTGGTGGGGGCATACACTGAAGCTTTCTTT. Its protein product is CSVVVGAYTEAFF. Full variable domain (remainder filled in from reference TRBV29-1 and TRBJ1-1): SAVISQKPSRDICQRGTSLTIQCQVDSQVTMMFWYRQQPGQSLTLIATANQGSEATYESGFVIDKFPISRPNLTFSTLTVSNMSPEDSSIYLCSVVVGAYTEAFFGQGTRLTVV.

The V gene is TRBV7-9, the J gene TRBJ1-1, with D possibly matching TRBD1 (6 bases). Germline assignment: CDR1 SEHNR and CDR2 FQNEAQ (reference sequence). The CDR3 is made up of 12 amino acids. Trimming pared 4 bases from V and 4 bases from J, leaving 7 bases between. The CDR3 region is CASSSTGTEAFF. The CDR3 DNA follows: TGTGCCAGCAGCTCGACAGGCACTGAAGCTTTCTTT.

This chain links TRBV6-5 with TRBJ1-6, with TRBD1 as a possible D gene (6 bases). Germline CDR1 MNHEY, CDR2 SVGAGI. The CDR3 covers 15 residues. The V end lost 8 bases, the J end lost 8 bases, and 19 bases lay between the germline ends. The chain's CDR3 is CASLFQTGSDSPLHF. CDR3 sequence (DNA): TGTGCCAGCCTATTTCAGACAGGATCGGATTCACCCCTCCACTTT.

This chain uses TRBV19 with TRBJ1-1, with 9 bases lining up with TRBD1. CDR3 length: 16 residues. Germline CDR1 LNHDA, CDR2 SQIVND (reference sequence). Unmatched junction bases numbered 6, after V lost 4 bases and J lost 0 bases. The CDR3 here is CASSTHRDRVNTEAFF. The CDR3 DNA reads as TGTGCCAGTAGTACCCACCGGGACAGGGTGAACACTGAAGCTTTCTTT.

The chain employs TRBV9 and TRBJ1-3; D remains ambiguous. V shed 0 bases and J shed 0 bases, with 7 bases lying between them. The V gene's germline CDR1 is SGDLS and CDR2 YYNGEE. This CDR3 is built from 15 residues. CDR3 loop: CASSVAGNSGNTIYF. The DNA for the CDR3 is TGTGCCAGCAGCGTAGCCGGGAACTCTGGAAACACCATATATTTT.

This clone was detected a few times. The genes are TRBV2 and TRBJ1-1; no reliable D call. This CDR3 comprises 12 residues. The germline gives CDR1 SNHLY, CDR2 FYNNEI. V was cut by 5 bases and J by 11 bases, with 15 bases left in between. Written as DNA, the CDR3 is TGTGCCAGCAGTCCGGCGGCGGTGAAGGCTTTCTTT. Protein sequence: CASSPAAVKAFF.

This chain links TRBV7-9 with TRBJ1-2; D uncertain. V gave up 2 bases and J gave up 8 bases, with 15 bases separating them. The CDR3 covers 14 residues. Germline CDR1 is SEHNR and CDR2 is FQNEAQ (reference sequence). The CDR3 loop is CASSLSRGNYGYTF. CDR3 in DNA: TGTGCCAGCAGCTTAAGTCGCGGTAATTACGGCTACACCTTC.

The rearrangement uses TRBV7-9 and TRBJ1-6; TRBD1 matches at 8 bases. The CDR3 runs to 16 residues. From germline, CDR1 is SEHNR and CDR2 FQNEAQ (reference sequence). V dropped 1 base and J dropped 8; count of bases not matched to a gene: 7. CDR3 bases: TGTGCCAGCAGCTTAGATGCAGGGGGCTCGTATTCACCCCTCCACTTT. Amino acids: CASSLDAGGSYSPLHF.

The V call is TRBV28, the J call TRBJ1-4; D call uncertain. V was pared by 6 bases and J by 1 base, with 12 bases between. Germline V CDR1 and CDR2: MDHEN, SYDVKM. The CDR3 loop spans 15 amino acids. Written as DNA, the CDR3 is TGTGCCAGCAGCCCTCCGAGGGAAACTAATGAAAAACTGTTTTTT. This sequence encodes CASSPPRETNEKLFF. The variable domain in full, completed from reference TRBV28 and TRBJ1-4, reads DVKVTQSSRYLVKRTGEKVFLECVQDMDHENMFWYRQDPGLGLRLIYFSYDVKMKEKGDIPEGYSVSREKKERFSLILESASTNQTSMYLCASSPPRETNEKLFFGSGTQLSVL.

This clone was recorded only once. In DNA form, the CDR3 reads TGCGCCAGCAGCCAAGTCGCGGAAGGAGATACGCAGTATTTT. This gives the protein CASSQVAEGDTQYF. The chain recombines TRBV4-1 with TRBJ2-3; the D is unclear. This CDR3 region has 14 residues. Trimming left V 1 base short and J 5 bases short, with 10 bases between. Germline V gives CDR1 MGHRA, CDR2 YSYEKL.

The V call is TRBV12-2, the J call TRBJ1-2; the table gives TRBD1 as D, unverified against the DNA. TRBV12-2 is reported as a pseudogene. The CDR3 loop spans 15 amino acids. The CDR3 nucleotides are TGTGCAAGTCGCCCCGGGACACCAGCTAACTATGGCTACACCTTC. Translated, it gives CASRPGTPANYGYTF.

V gene TRBV7-2 combines with J gene TRBJ1-5; no clear D. The CDR3 sequence is 14 residues long. V was cut by 4 bases and J by 6 bases, with 13 bases left in between. Per germline, CDR1 SGHTA and CDR2 FQGNSA. Here the CDR3 reads CASSSRGSAQPQHF. CDR3 coding DNA: TGTGCCAGCAGCTCGCGGGGTAGTGCTCAGCCCCAGCATTTT.

This rearrangement joins TRBV10-2 to TRBJ2-1; 10 bases align to TRBD1. The CDR3 is 13 residues long. V shed 2 bases and J 10 bases; nucleotides not matched to a gene: 2. Germline lookup yields CDR1 WSHSY and CDR2 SAAADI. The chain's CDR3 is CASSEGTGVEQFF. The CDR3 DNA follows: TGCGCCAGCAGTGAGGGGACAGGGGTCGAGCAGTTCTTC.

This clone was observed a handful of times. Possible read error: a much larger clone is one base away. The chain carries TRBV27 and TRBJ1-2, with 10 bases lining up with TRBD1. This CDR3 has 14 amino acids. V lost 3 bases to trimming and J lost 5 bases; unmatched junction nucleotides: 3. Germline CDR1 reads MNHEY; CDR2 reads SMNVEV (reference sequence). CDR3 amino acids: CASSLTGGGYGYTF. CDR3 bases: TGTGCCAGCAGTTTGACAGGGGGCGGTTATGGCTACACCTTC.

This sequence joins TRBV5-5 and TRBJ2-1; D not resolved. CDR1 SGHKS and CDR2 YYEKEE come from the germline V gene (reference sequence). V was shortened by 2 bases and J by 8 bases, with 17 bases between the two germline ends. The length of the CDR3 is 15 residues. The CDR3 loop reads CASSLASTPDYEQFF. The CDR3 coding sequence is TGTGCCAGCAGCTTAGCTTCGACTCCTGACTATGAGCAGTTCTTC.

To note about this clone: This sample also contains other DNA sequences that code for the same CDR3. The V gene is TRBV5-1, the J gene TRBJ2-3, with TRBD2 matching over 9 bases. In germline, CDR1 is SGHRS, CDR2 YFSETQ. J was trimmed by 4 bases and V by 1 base; bases with no gene match: 4. The CDR3 is 15 amino acids. CDR3: CASSLSSGGSDTQYF. DNA of the CDR3: TGCGCCAGCAGCTTGAGTAGCGGGGGTTCAGATACGCAGTATTTT. The full variable domain, its missing parts supplied by reference TRBV5-1 and TRBJ2-3, is KAGVTQTPRYLIKTRGQQVTLSCSPISGHRSVSWYQQTPGQGLQFLFEYFSETQRNKGNFPGRFSGRQFSNSRSEMNVSTLELGDSALYLCASSLSSGGSDTQYFGPGTRLTVL.

The CDR3, as DNA: TGTGCCAGCGATGACGGGGGGGGCTCCTACAATGAGCAGTTCTTC. This encodes CASDDGGGSYNEQFF. The gene calls are TRBV2 and TRBJ2-1; 8 bases match TRBD2. The V segment lost 8 bases and the J segment 0 bases; nucleotides outside the gene matches: 6. This CDR3 region has 15 residues. Germline values: CDR1 SNHLY, CDR2 FYNNEI.

The V call is TRBV19, the J call TRBJ1-2; 7 nucleotides line up with TRBD1. Trimming removed 9 bases from V and 3 bases from J; junction bases left unmatched: 13. The CDR3 runs 15 residues. Germline V gene lookup returns CDR1 LNHDA and CDR2 SQIVND (reference sequence). Written as DNA, the CDR3 is TGTGCCAGCGGGGACAGCTTGAAAGGTTACTATGGCTACACCTTC. Encoded protein: CASGDSLKGYYGYTF.